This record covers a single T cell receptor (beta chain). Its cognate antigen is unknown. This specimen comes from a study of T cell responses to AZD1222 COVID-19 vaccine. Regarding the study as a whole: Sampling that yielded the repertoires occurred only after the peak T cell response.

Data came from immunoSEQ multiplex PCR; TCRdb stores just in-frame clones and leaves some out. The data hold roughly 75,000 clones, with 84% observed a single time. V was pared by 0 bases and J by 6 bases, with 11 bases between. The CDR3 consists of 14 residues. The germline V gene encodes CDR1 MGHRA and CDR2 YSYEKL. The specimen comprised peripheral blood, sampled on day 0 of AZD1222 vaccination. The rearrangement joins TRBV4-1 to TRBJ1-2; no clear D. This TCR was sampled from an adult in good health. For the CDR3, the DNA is TGCGCCAGCAGCCAAGATCAAGCTACGAATGGCTACACCTTC. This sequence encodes CASSQDQATNGYTF.